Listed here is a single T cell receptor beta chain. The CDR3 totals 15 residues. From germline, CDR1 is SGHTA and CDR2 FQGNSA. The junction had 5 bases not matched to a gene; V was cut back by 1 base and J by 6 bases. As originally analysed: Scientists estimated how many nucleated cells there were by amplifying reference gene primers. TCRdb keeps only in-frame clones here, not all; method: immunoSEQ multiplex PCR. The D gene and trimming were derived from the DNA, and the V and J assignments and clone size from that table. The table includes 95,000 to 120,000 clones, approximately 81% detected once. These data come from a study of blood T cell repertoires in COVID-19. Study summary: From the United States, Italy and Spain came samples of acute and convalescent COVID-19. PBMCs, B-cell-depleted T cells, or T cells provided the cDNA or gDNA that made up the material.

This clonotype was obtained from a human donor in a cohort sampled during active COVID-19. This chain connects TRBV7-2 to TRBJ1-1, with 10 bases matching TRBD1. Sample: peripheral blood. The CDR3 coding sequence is TGTGCCAGCAGCTTAGGACAGGGGGCTTGGTCTGAAGCTTTCTTT. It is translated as CASSLGQGAWSEAFF.